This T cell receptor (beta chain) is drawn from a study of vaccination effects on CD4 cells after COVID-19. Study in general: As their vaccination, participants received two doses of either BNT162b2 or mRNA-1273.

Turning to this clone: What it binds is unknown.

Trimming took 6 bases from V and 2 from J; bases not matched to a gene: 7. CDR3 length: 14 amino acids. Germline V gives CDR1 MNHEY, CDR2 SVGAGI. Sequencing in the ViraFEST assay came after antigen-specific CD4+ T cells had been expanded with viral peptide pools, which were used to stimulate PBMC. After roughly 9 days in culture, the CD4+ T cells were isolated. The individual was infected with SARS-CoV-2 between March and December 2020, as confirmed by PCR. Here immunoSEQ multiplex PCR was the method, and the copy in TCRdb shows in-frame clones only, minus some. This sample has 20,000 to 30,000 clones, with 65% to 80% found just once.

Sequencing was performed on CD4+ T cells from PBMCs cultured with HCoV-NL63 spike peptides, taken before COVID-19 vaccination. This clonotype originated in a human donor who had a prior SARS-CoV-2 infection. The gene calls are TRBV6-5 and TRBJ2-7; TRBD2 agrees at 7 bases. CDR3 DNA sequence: TGTGCCAGCAGAGAGCGGGACTTTACCTACGAGCAGTACTTC. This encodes CASRERDFTYEQYF.